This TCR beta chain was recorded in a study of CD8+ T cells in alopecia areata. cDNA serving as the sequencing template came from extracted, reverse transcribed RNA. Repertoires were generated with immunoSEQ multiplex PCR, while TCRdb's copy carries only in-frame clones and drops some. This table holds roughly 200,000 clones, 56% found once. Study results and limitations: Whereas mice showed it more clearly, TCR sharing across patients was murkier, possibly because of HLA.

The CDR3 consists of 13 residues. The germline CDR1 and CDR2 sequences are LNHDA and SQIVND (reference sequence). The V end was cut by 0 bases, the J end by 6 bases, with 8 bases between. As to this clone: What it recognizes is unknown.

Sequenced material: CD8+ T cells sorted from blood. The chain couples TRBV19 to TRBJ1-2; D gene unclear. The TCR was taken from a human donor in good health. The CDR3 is CASSIDLANGYTF. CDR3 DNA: TGTGCCAGTAGTATAGATCTCGCCAATGGCTACACCTTC.